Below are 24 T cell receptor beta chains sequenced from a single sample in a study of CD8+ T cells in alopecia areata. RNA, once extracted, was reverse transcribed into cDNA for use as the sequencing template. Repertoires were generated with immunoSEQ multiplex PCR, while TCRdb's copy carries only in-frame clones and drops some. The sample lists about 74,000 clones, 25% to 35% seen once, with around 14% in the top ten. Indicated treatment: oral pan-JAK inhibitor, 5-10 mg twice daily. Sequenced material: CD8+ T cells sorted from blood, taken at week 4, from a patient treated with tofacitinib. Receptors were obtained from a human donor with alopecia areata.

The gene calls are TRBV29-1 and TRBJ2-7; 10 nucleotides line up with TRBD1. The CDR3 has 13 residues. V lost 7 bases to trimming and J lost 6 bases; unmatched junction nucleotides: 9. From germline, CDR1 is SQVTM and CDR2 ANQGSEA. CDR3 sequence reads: CSALGGQGSEQYF. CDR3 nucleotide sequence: TGCAGCGCCCTCGGGGGACAGGGGTCCGAGCAGTACTTC.

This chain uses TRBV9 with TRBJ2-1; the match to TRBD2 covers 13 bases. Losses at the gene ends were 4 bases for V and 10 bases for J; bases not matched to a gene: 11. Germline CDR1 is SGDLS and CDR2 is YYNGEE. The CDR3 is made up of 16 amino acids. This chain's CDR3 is CASSPSLGTSGMEQFF. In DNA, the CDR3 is TGTGCCAGCAGCCCCTCCCTCGGGACTAGCGGGATGGAGCAGTTCTTC.

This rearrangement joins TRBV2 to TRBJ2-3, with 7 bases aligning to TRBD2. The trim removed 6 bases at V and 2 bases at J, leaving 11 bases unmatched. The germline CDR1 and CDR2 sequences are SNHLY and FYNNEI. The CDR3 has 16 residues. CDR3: CASSLIGGGATDTQYF. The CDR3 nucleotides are TGTGCCAGCAGCCTGATTGGGGGAGGGGCCACAGATACGCAGTATTTT.

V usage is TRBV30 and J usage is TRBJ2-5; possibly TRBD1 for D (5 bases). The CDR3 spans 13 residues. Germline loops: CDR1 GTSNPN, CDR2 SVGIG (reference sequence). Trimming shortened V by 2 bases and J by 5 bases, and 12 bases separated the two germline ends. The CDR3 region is CAWSTRVWETQYF. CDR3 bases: TGTGCCTGGAGTACCAGGGTATGGGAGACCCAGTACTTC.

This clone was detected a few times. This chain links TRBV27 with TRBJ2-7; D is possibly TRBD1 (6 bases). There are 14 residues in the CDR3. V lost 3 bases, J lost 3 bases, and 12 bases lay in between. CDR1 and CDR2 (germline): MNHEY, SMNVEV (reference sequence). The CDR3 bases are TGTGCCAGCAGTTTCCGGGACAAATACTACGAGCAGTACTTC. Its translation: CASSFRDKYYEQYF.

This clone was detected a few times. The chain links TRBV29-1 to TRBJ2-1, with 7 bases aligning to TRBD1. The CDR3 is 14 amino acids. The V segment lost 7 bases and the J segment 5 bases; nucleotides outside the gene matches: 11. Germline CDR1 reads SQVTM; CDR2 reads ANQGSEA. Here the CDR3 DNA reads TGCAGCGGCCTTACCGGGACAGCTAACAATGAGCAGTTCTTC. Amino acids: CSGLTGTANNEQFF.

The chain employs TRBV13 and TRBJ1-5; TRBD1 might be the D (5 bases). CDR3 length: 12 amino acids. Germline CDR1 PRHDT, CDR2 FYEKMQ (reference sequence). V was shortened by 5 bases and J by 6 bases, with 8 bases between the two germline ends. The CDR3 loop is CASSQGIQPQHF. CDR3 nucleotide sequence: TGTGCCAGCAGCCAGGGTATTCAGCCCCAGCATTTT.

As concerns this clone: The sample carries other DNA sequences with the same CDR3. The CDR3 bases are TGTGCCAGCAGCGTAGCAGGGGGCAGCTACAATGAGCAGTTCTTC. This encodes CASSVAGGSYNEQFF. This sequence joins TRBV9 and TRBJ2-1, with 8 bases identical to TRBD1. This CDR3 is built from 15 residues. With V trimmed by 0 bases and J by 3 bases, 2 bases remained unmatched. CDR1 is SGDLS, CDR2 YYNGEE, per germline.

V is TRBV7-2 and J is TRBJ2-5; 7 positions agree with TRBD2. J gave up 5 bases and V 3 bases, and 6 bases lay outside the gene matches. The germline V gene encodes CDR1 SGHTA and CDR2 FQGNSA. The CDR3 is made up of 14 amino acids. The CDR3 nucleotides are TGTGCCAGCAGCTTTCGACTAGCATCGGAGACCCAGTACTTC. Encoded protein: CASSFRLASETQYF.

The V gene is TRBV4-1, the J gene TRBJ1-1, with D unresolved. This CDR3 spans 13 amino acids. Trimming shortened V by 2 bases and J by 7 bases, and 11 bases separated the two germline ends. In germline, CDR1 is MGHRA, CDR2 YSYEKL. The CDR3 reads CASSQLIEVEAFF. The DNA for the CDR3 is TGCGCCAGCAGCCAACTTATAGAGGTTGAAGCTTTCTTT.

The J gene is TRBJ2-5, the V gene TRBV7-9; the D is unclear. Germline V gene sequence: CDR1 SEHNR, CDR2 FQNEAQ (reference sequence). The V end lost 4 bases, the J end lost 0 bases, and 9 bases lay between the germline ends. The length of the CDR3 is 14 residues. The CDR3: CASSSEVYQETQYF. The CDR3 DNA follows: TGTGCCAGCAGCTCTGAGGTCTACCAAGAGACCCAGTACTTC.

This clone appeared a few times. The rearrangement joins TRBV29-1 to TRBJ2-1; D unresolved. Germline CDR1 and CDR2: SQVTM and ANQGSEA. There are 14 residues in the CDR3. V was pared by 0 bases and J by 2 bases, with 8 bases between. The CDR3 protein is CSVEDLSAYNEQFF. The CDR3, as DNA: TGCAGCGTTGAAGATCTCTCGGCCTACAATGAGCAGTTCTTC.

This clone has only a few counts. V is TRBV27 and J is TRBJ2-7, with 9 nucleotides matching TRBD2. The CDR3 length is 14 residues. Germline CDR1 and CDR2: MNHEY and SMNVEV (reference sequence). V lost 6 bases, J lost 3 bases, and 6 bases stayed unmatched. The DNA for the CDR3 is TGTGCCAGCAGGGTTTCAGCGGGGGGCTACGAGCAGTACTTC. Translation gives CASRVSAGGYEQYF.

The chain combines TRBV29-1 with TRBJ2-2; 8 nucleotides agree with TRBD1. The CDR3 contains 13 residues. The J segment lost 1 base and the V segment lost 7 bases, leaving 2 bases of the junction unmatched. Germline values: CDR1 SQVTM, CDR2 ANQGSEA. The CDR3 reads CSGGQENTGELFF. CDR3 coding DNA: TGCAGCGGGGGACAGGAGAACACCGGGGAGCTGTTTTTT.

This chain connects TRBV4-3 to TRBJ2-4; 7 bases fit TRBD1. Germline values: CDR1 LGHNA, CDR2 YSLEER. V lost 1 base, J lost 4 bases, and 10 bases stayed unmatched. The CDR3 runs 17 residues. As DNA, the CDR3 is TGCGCCAGCAGCCAAGGTGTGCAGGACAGGTTTAAAAACATTCAGTACTTC. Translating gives CASSQGVQDRFKNIQYF.

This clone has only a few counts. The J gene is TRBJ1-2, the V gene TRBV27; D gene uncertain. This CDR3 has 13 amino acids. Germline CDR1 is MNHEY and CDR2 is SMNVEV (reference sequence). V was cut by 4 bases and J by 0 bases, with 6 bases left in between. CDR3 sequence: CASSYSPNYGYTF. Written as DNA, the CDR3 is TGTGCCAGCAGTTACAGCCCTAACTATGGCTACACCTTC.

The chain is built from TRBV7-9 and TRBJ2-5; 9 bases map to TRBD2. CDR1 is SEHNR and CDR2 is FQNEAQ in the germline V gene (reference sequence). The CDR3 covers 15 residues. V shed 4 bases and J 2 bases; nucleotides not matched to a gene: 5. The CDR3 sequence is CASSWQRGAQETQYF. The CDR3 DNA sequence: TGTGCCAGCAGCTGGCAGCGGGGGGCTCAAGAGACCCAGTACTTC.

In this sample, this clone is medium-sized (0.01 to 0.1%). The CDR3 sequence is CASSLLPLDKNIQYF. In DNA form, the CDR3 reads TGTGCCAGCAGTTTGTTACCCCTCGACAAAAACATTCAGTACTTC. The chain recombines TRBV27 with TRBJ2-4; D is ambiguous. CDR1 is MNHEY and CDR2 is SMNVEV in the germline V gene (reference sequence). V was shortened by 3 bases and J by 3 bases, with 12 bases between the two germline ends. The CDR3 totals 15 residues.

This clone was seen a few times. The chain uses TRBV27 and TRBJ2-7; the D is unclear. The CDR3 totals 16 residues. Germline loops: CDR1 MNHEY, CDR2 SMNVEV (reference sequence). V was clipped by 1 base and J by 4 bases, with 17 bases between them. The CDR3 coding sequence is TGTGCCAGCAGTTTATTGCCAGGTGGGGTCTGGTACGAGCAGTACTTC. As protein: CASSLLPGGVWYEQYF.

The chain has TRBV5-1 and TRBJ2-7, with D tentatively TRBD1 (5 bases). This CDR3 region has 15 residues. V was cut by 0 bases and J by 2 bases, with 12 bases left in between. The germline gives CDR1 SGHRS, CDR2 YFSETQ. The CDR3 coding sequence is TGCGCCAGCAGCTTGGAGGCAGGGTCTCCCTACGAGCAGTACTTC. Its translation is CASSLEAGSPYEQYF.

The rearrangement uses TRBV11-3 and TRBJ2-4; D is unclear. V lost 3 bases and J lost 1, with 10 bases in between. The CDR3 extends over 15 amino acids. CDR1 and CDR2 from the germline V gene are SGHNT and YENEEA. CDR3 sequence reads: CASSFGILAKNIQYF. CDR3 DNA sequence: TGTGCCAGCAGCTTTGGGATCTTGGCCAAAAACATTCAGTACTTC.

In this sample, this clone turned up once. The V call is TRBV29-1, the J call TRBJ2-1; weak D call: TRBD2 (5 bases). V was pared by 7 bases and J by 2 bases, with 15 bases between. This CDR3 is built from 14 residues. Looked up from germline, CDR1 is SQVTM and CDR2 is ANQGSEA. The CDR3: CSATPGLTYNEQFF. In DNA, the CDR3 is TGCAGCGCTACTCCGGGGTTAACCTACAATGAGCAGTTCTTC.

CDR3 in amino acids: CASSRTSGLLDTQYF. CDR3 bases: TGTGCCAGCAGCCGGACTAGCGGGCTTCTTGATACGCAGTATTTT. This chain uses TRBV7-3 with TRBJ2-3; 11 nucleotides align to TRBD2. The CDR3 runs 15 residues. Germline CDR1 and CDR2: SGHTA and FQGTGA. V lost 5 bases and J lost 6; bases outside the gene matches: 7.

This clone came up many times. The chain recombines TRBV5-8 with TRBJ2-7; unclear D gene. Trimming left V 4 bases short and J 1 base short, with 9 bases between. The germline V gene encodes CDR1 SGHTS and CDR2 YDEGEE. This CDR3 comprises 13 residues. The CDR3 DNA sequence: TGTGCCAGCAGCGCGGTTTCGTCCTACGAGCAGTACTTC. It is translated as CASSAVSSYEQYF.